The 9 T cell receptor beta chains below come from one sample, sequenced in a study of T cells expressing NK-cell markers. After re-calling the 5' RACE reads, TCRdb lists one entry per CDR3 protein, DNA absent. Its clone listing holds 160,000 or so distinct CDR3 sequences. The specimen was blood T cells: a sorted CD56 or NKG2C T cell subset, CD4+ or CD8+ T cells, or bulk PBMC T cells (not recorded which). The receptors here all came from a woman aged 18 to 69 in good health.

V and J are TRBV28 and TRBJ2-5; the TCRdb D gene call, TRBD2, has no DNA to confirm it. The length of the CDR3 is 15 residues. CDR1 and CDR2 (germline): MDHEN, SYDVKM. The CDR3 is CASSFSGRPQETQYF.

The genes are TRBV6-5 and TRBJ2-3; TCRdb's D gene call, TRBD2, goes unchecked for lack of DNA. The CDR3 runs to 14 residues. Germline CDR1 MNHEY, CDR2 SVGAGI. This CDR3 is CASSRTSFYDTQYF.

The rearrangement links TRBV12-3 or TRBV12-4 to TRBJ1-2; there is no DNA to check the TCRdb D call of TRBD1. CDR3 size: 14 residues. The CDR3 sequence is CASSPRGGAGGYTF.

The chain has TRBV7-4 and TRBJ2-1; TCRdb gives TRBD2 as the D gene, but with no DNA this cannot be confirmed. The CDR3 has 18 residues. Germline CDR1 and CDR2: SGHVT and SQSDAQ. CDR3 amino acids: CASSLGFQETSVYNEQFF.

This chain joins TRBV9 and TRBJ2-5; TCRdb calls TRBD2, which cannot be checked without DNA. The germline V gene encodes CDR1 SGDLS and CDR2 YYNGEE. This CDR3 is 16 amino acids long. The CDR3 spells CASSVASRPSGETQYF. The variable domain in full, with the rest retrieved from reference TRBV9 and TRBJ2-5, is DSGVTQTPKHLITATGQRVTLRCSPRSGDLSVYWYQQSLDQGLQFLIQYYNGEERAKGNILERFSAQQFPDLHSELNLSSLELGDSALYFCASSVASRPSGETQYFGPGTRLLVL.

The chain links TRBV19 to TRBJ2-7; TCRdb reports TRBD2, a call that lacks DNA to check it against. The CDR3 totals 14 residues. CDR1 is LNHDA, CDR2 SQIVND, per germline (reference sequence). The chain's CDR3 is CASSLPGLAGQQYF.

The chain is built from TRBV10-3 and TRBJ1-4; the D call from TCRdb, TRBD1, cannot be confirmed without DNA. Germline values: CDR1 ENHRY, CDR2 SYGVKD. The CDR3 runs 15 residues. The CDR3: CAISALTGGNEKLFF.

CDR3: CSARDFSQGAQETQYF. The V call is TRBV20-1, the J call TRBJ2-5; as DNA is missing, the TRBD1 call by TCRdb cannot be tested. The length of the CDR3 is 16 residues. The V gene's germline CDR1 is DFQATT and CDR2 SNEGSKA (reference sequence).

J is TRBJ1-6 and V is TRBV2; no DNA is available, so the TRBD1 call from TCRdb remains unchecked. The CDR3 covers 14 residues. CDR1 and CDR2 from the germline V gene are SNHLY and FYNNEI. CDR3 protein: CASRGDGDNSPLHF.